The clone carrying this T cell receptor beta chain occurred once. Original processing notes: Quantification of nucleated cells was approximated via reference gene primer amplification. TCRdb's copy holds only in-frame clones and misses some; the assay was immunoSEQ multiplex PCR. The V and J calls and clone size were taken over from that table, and D and trimming were inferred from the DNA. The table includes more than 300,000 clones, roughly 86% detected once. This record comes from a study of blood T cell repertoires in COVID-19. Whole-study context: Nucleic acid was either cDNA or gDNA, and it came from T cells, B-cell-depleted T cells, or PBMCs.

Trimming stripped 3 bases from V and 4 bases from J, with 12 bases between. The CDR3 length is 14 residues. The germline V gene encodes CDR1 SEHNR and CDR2 FQNEAQ (reference sequence). The sequence was obtained from a woman between 25 and 40 years old with COVID-19, enrolled during active disease. Specimen: peripheral blood. The chain combines TRBV7-9 with TRBJ1-1; D might be TRBD1 (6 bases). The CDR3 protein is CASSFRRGGTEAFF. CDR3 DNA sequence: TGTGCCAGCAGCTTCAGGAGGGGGGGCACTGAAGCTTTCTTT.